This TCR beta chain was obtained from a study of Ad26.COV2.S vaccination and SARS-CoV-2 variants. TCRdb's copy holds only in-frame clones and misses some; the assay was immunoSEQ multiplex PCR. Of roughly 140,000 clones listed, around 86% are singletons. Turning to this clone: No antigen is known for it.

General study points: Across vaccine and placebo recipients, the breadth of non-spike TCRs was similar. Substantial post-vaccination breadth of spike-specific CD8+ and CD4+ T cell responses was reported.

The CDR3 consists of 15 residues. Trimming took 5 bases from V and 0 from J, leaving 11 bases between them. CDR1 and CDR2 from the germline V gene are MGHRA and YSYEKL. The sequencing here drew on peripheral blood, taken after recovery from COVID-19. This clonotype was sampled from a human donor who had recovered from COVID-19. This chain links TRBV4-1 with TRBJ2-1; D gene uncertain. Here the CDR3 reads CASSGTSSSYNEQFF. In nucleotides, the CDR3 is TGCGCCAGCAGCGGAACATCGAGCTCCTACAATGAGCAGTTCTTC.